The 3 T cell receptor beta chains given below trace back to one sample, sequenced in a study of control samples from healthy donors and cancer patients. Some clones are missing from TCRdb's copy, which holds only in-frame ones; the method was immunoSEQ multiplex PCR. The sample contains roughly 84,000 clones, about nine tenths of which appear only once. The specimen sequenced was blood. The receptors originated from a man in his forties or fifties in good health.

The chain links TRBV2 to TRBJ1-2, with TRBD1 matching 7 bases. Germline-derived CDR1 and CDR2 are SNHLY and FYNNEI. The CDR3 is made up of 15 amino acids. V lost 4 bases, J lost 4 bases, and 9 bases stayed unmatched. CDR3 bases: TGTGCCAGCAGTGTTCGACAGGGAGGGCCCTATGGCTACACCTTC. As protein: CASSVRQGGPYGYTF.

The V and J genes are TRBV29-1 and TRBJ1-2; 9 bases align to TRBD1. The CDR3 is 17 amino acids. The germline V gene has CDR1 SQVTM and CDR2 ANQGSEA. Germline trimming cut 4 bases from V and 4 bases from J; bases unmatched to any gene: 16. The CDR3 sequence is CSVGSVTGTGNFYGYTF. The CDR3 nucleotides are TGCAGCGTTGGAAGTGTAACCGGGACAGGGAATTTCTATGGCTACACCTTC.

This chain links TRBV10-3 with TRBJ2-2; 8 bases fit TRBD1. This CDR3 is 14 amino acids long. The ends lost 5 bases at V and 5 bases at J; junction bases unmatched: 4. Germline-derived CDR1 and CDR2 are ENHRY and SYGVKD. The CDR3 reads CAISLTGGTGELFF. For the CDR3, the DNA is TGTGCCATCAGTTTAACAGGGGGTACCGGGGAGCTGTTTTTT.